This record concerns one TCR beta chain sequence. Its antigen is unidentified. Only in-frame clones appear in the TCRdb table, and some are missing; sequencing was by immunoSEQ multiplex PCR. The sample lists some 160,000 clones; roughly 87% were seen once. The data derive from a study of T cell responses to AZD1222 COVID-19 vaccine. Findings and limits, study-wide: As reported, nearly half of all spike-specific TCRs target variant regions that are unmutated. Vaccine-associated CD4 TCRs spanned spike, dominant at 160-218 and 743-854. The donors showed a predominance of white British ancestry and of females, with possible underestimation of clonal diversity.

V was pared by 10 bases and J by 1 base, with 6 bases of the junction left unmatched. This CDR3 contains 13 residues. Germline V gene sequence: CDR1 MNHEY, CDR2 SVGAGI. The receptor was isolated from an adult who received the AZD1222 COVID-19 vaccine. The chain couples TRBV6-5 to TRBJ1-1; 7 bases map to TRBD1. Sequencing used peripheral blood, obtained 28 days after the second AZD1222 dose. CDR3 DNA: TGTGCCATCACACAGGGGCCGAACACTGAAGCTTTCTTT. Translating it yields CAITQGPNTEAFF.